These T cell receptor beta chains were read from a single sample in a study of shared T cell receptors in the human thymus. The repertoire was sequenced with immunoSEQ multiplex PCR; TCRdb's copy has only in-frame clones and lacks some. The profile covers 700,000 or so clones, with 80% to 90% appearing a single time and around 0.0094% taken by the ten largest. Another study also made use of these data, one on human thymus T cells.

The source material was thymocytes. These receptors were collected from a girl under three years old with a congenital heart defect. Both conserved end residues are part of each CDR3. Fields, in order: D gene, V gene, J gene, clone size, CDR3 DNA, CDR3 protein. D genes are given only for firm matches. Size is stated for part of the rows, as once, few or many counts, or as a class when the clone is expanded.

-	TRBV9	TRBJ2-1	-	TGTGCCAGCAGCGAGGAACTAAGGGGGGGTGAGCAGTTCTTC	CASSEELRGGEQFF
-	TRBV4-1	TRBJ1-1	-	TGCGCCAGCAGCCCAACGAGCGAGGAGAACACTGAAGCTTTCTTT	CASSPTSEENTEAFF
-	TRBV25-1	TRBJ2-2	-	TGTGCCAGCAGTGAACAGGGCTGCACCGGGGAGCTGTTTTTT	CASSEQGCTGELFF
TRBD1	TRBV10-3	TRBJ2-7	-	TGTGCCATCAGTGTCCGGGACAGGGTTTCTCCCACCACGTACGAGCAGTACTTC	CAISVRDRVSPTTYEQYF
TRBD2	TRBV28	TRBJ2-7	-	TGTGCCAGCAGTGGGAGCGGGGGTCCCTACGAGCAGTACTTC	CASSGSGGPYEQYF
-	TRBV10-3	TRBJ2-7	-	TGTGCCATCAGTGAGCAGCGTCTAGATTACGAGCAGTACTTC	CAISEQRLDYEQYF
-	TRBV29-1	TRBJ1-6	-	TGCGAATTTAGTGGGGGGGTGAGAGATGCCTCACCCCTCCACTTT	CEFSGGVRDASPLHF
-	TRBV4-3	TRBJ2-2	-	TGCGCCAGCAGCCAAGCCGGGGTGGACACCGGGGAGCTGTTTTTT	CASSQAGVDTGELFF
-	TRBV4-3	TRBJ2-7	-	TGCGCCAGCAGCCAAGATAGGGGGAGCTCCTACGAGCAGTACTTC	CASSQDRGSSYEQYF
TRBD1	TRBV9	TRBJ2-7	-	TGTGCCAGCAGCCCCGGGACAGGGTTAGGCTACGAGCAGTACTTC	CASSPGTGLGYEQYF
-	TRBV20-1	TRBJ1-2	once	TGCAGTGCTAGACTCTATGGCTACACCTTC	CSARLYGYTF
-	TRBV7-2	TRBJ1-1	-	TGTGCCAGCAGCTTAGAGACCGCGGCTGAAGCTTTCTTT	CASSLETAAEAFF
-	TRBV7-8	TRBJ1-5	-	TGTGCCAGCACCGAAAAGCGCGGGAACCAGCCCCAGCATTTT	CASTEKRGNQPQHF
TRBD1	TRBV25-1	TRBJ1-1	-	TGTGCCAGTACCCCTGGGACAGCGAACACTGAAGCTTTCTTT	CASTPGTANTEAFF
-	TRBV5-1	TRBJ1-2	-	TGCGCCAGCAGCTTGGGACGGGATGGCTACACCTTC	CASSLGRDGYTF
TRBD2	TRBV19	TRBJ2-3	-	TGTGCCAGTAAGGTTCGCGGCGGGGGGAGATATACGCAGTATTTT	CASKVRGGGRYTQYF
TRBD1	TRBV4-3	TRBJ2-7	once	TGCGCCAGCAGCCAAGAGACGGTATCCGGGACAGGGGGTTGTTGCGAGCAGTACTTC	CASSQETVSGTGGCCEQYF
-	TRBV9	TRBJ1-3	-	TGTGCCAGCAGCGTAGAACCAGGGCACTCTGGAAACACCATATATTTT	CASSVEPGHSGNTIYF
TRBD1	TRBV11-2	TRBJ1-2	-	TGTGCCAGCAGCTCGGAACCGGGACAGTCCTATGGCTACACCTTC	CASSSEPGQSYGYTF
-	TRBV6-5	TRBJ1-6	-	TGTGCCAGCCTGAACCCGGGGTCTTCACCCCTCCACTTT	CASLNPGSSPLHF
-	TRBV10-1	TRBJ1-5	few	TGCGCCAGCAGTGAGTTCAGTAATCAGCCCCAGCATTTT	CASSEFSNQPQHF
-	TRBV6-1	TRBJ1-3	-	TGTGCCAGCATTATCAACCGGAGCTCTGGAAACACCATATATTTT	CASIINRSSGNTIYF
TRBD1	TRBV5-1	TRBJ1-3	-	TGCGCCAGCAGCTCCGGACAGGCGCGTAACTCTGGAAACACCATATATTTT	CASSSGQARNSGNTIYF
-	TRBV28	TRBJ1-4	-	TGTGCCAGCAGATGGGACATCTGGGATGAAAAACTGTTTTTT	CASRWDIWDEKLFF
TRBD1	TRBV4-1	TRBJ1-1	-	TGCGCCAGCAGCCATCACAGGGGGGGGGCTGAAGCTTTCTTT	CASSHHRGGAEAFF
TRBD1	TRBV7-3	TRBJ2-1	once	TGTGCCAGCAGCTTAAAGGGGACAGTAAGCCACAATGAGCAGTTCTTC	CASSLKGTVSHNEQFF
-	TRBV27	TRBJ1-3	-	TGTGCCAGCAGCCCTCGTGGAGTGTTTCAGGGGCACTCTGGAAACACCATATATTTT	CASSPRGVFQGHSGNTIYF
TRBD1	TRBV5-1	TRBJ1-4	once	TGCGCCAGCAGCCAAACCAGGACAGGAGGGTGCGGATCGGATGAAAAACTGTTTTTT	CASSQTRTGGCGSDEKLFF
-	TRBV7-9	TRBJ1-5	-	TGTGCCAGCAGCCCGGCACAGGGAGATGGCAATCAGCCCCAGCATTTT	CASSPAQGDGNQPQHF
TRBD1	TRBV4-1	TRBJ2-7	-	TGCGCCAGCAGCCAAGTAGGGGACAGGACTACCTACGAGCAGTACTTC	CASSQVGDRTTYEQYF
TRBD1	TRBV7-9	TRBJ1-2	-	TGTGCCAGCAGCCCCAACTTACCGGGACAGGGTAAGCTTCAGAATGGCTACACCTTC	CASSPNLPGQGKLQNGYTF
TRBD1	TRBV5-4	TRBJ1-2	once	TGTGCCAGCAGCTTCACAGGGGACTATGGCTACACCTTC	CASSFTGDYGYTF
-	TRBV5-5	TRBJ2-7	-	TGTGCCAGCAGCAATGGGGGGGCAGAGCAGTACTTC	CASSNGGAEQYF
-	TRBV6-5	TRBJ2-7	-	TGTGCCAGCAGTTCTGGCAGTGCCGAGCAGTACTTC	CASSSGSAEQYF
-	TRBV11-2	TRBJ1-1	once	TGTGCCAGCAGCTTAGCTCTTATCGGAGCGTGGGCTTTCTTT	CASSLALIGAWAFF
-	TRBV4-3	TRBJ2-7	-	TGCGCCAGCAGCCAAGTAATAGGGGCCTACGAGCAGTACTTC	CASSQVIGAYEQYF
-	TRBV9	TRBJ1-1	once	TGTGCCAGCAGCGTAGATTCGGGTCAGATGAACACTGAAGCTTTCTTT	CASSVDSGQMNTEAFF
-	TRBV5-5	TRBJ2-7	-	TGTGCCAGCAGCTTGGCCGGGAAACCCTACGAGCAGTACTTC	CASSLAGKPYEQYF
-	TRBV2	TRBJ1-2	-	TGTGCCAGCACCTATTACGCCGGGACAATCTATGGCTACACCTTC	CASTYYAGTIYGYTF
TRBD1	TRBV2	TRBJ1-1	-	TGTGCCAGCAGTGAAAGGACAGGCCTTGAAGCTTTCTTT	CASSERTGLEAFF
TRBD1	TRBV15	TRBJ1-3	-	TGTGCCACCAGCCCTCTTTGGACAGGCTCCGGAAACACCATATATTTT	CATSPLWTGSGNTIYF
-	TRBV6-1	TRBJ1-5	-	TGTGCCAGCAGTGAAGCAGGGGCGAAAAATCAGCCCCAGCATTTT	CASSEAGAKNQPQHF
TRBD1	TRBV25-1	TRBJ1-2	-	TGTGCCAGCAACGACAGGGGATATGGCTACACCTTC	CASNDRGYGYTF
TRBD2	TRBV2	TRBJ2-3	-	TGTGCCAGCAGTATGAGCGGGGGGCCCCTCGATAGCACAGATACGCAGTATTTT	CASSMSGGPLDSTDTQYF
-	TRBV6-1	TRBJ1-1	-	TGTGCCAGCAGTGAAAAGCGCCTGGGTAACACTGAAGCTTTCTTT	CASSEKRLGNTEAFF
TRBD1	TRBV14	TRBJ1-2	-	TGTGCCAGCAGCCGCCCGGGACAGCGACTCTATGGCTACACCTTC	CASSRPGQRLYGYTF
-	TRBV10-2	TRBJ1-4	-	TGCGCCAGCATGGACCCAGGGCAGGGGCGAGGTGAAAAACTGTTTTTT	CASMDPGQGRGEKLFF
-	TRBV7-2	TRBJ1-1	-	TGTGCCAGCAGCTCATTTTCCCGGGTGGGAGCTTTCTTT	CASSSFSRVGAFF
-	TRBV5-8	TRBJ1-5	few	TGTGCCAGCAGCTTGGGGGTTGTGTACAGCCATCAGCCCCAGCATTTT	CASSLGVVYSHQPQHF
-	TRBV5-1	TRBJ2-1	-	TGCGCCAGCAGCTTGGACGTTAGCGATGAGCAGTTCTTC	CASSLDVSDEQFF
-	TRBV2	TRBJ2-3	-	TGTGCCAGCACTCTCGCAGATACGCAGTATTTT	CASTLADTQYF
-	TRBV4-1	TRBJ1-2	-	TGCGCCAGCACCCAGGGTGGAGTTACTAACTATGGCTACACCTTC	CASTQGGVTNYGYTF
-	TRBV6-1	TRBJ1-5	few	TGTGCCAGCGGTAGCAAGCCCCAGCATTTT	CASGSKPQHF
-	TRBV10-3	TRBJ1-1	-	TGTGCCATCCAGGGGCGGGACACTGAAGCTTTCTTT	CAIQGRDTEAFF
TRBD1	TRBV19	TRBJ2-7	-	TGTGCCAGTAGTATTAAGGTGAAAATCCGGGACAGCTCCTACGAGCAGTACTTC	CASSIKVKIRDSSYEQYF
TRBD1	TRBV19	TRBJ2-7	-	TGTGCCAGTAGTACAAGGACAGGGGCCGAGCAGTACTTC	CASSTRTGAEQYF
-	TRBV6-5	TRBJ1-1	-	TGTGCCAGCAGTTACGTCAGGCCCCCTGAAGCTTTCTTT	CASSYVRPPEAFF
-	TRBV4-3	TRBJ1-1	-	TGCGCCAGCAGCCATCCGGGGTCCCCAGGAGGGCACACTGAAGCTTTCTTT	CASSHPGSPGGHTEAFF
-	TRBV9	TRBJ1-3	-	TGTGCCAGCAGCGTTCACCGGGTCATTACCCCGGACACCATATATTTT	CASSVHRVITPDTIYF
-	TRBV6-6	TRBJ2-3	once	TGTGCCAGCCGACAGCTCCTTAGCACAGATACGCAGTATTTT	CASRQLLSTDTQYF